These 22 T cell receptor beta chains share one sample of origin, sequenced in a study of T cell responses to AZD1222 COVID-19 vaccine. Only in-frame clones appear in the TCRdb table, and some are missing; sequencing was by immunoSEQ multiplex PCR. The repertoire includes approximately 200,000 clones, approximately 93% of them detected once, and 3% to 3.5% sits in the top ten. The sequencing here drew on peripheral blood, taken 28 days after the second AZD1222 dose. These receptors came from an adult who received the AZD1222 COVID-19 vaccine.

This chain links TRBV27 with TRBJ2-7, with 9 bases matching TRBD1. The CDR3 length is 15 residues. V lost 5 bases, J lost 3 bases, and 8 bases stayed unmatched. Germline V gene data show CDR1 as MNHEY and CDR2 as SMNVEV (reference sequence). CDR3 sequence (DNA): TGTGCCAGCAGTACTTCCGGGACAGGGATCTACGAGCAGTACTTC. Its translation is CASSTSGTGIYEQYF.

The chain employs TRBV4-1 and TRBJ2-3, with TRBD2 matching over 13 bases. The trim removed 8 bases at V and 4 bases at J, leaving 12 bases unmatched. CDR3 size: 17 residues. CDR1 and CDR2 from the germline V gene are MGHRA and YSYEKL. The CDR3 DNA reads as TGCGCCAGCCGAAAAGGAACTAGCGGGAGGGCGGCAGATACGCAGTATTTT. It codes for CASRKGTSGRAADTQYF.

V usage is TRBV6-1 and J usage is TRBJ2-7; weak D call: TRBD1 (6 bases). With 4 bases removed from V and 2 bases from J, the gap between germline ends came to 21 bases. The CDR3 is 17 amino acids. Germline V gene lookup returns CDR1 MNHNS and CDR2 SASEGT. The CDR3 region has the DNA TGTGCCAGCAGTGTCCGGGACACTACTAAGCTTACCTACGAGCAGTACTTC. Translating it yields CASSVRDTTKLTYEQYF.

CDR3 nucleotides: TGTGCCAGCAGCCAGGACGACAGGGGCCAGCCCCAGCATTTT. It is translated as CASSQDDRGQPQHF. The chain has TRBV9 and TRBJ1-5; TRBD1 matches at 8 bases. This CDR3 region has 14 residues. V dropped 4 bases and J dropped 7; count of bases not matched to a gene: 7. Germline assignment: CDR1 SGDLS and CDR2 YYNGEE.

The CDR3 nucleotides read TGCGCCAGCAGCTTCGGGACACCACTCTACGAGCAGTACTTC. This gives the protein CASSFGTPLYEQYF. The genes are TRBV5-1 and TRBJ2-7, with D perhaps matching TRBD1 (6 bases). Germline CDR1 is SGHRS and CDR2 is YFSETQ. The CDR3 is made up of 14 amino acids. Trimming shortened V by 2 bases and J by 3 bases, and 12 bases separated the two germline ends.

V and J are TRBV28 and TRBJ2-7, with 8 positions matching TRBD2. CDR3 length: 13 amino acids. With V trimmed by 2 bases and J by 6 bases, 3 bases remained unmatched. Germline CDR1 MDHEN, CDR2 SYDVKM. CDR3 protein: CASSLVREGEQYF. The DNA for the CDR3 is TGTGCCAGCAGTTTAGTCCGGGAGGGCGAGCAGTACTTC.

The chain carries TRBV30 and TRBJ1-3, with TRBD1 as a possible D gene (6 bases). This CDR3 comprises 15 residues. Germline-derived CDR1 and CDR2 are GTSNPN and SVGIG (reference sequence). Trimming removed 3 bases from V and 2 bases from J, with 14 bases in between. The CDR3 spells CAWRPTGQTGNTIYF. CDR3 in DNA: TGTGCCTGGAGGCCGACAGGCCAAACTGGAAACACCATATATTTT.

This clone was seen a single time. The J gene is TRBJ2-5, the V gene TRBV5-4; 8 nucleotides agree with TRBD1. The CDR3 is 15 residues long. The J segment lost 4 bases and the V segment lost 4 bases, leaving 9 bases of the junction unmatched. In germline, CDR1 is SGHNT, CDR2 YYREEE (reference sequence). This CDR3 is CASSTRTGSRETQYF. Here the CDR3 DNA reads TGTGCCAGCAGCACCAGGACAGGGAGTCGAGAGACCCAGTACTTC. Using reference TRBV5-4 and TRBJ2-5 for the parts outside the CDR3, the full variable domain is ETGVTQSPTHLIKTRGQQVTLRCSSQSGHNTVSWYQQALGQGPQFIFQYYREEENGRGNFPPRFSGLQFPNYSSELNVNALELDDSALYLCASSTRTGSRETQYFGPGTRLLVL.

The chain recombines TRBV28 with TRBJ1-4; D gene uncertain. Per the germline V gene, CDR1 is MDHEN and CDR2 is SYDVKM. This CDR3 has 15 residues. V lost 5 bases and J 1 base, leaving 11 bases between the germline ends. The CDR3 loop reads CASSLPTETNEKLFF. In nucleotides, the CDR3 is TGTGCCAGCAGTCTCCCAACAGAAACTAATGAAAAACTGTTTTTT.

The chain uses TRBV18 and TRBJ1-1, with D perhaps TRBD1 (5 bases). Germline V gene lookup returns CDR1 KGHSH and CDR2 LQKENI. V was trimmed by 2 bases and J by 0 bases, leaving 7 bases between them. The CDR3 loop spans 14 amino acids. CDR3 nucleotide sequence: TGTGCCAGCTCACCAGGGGGTTTGAACACTGAAGCTTTCTTT. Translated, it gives CASSPGGLNTEAFF.

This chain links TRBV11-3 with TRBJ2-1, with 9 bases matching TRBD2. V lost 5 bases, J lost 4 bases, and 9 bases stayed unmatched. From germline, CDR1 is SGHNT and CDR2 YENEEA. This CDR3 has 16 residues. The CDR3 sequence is CASSAPTSGTYNEQFF. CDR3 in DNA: TGTGCCAGCAGCGCCCCGACTAGCGGAACATACAATGAGCAGTTCTTC.

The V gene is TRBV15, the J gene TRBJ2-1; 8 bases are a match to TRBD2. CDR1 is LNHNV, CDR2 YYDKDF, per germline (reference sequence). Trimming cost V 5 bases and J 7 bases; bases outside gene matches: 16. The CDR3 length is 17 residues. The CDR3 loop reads CATSPSRATSVVNEQFF. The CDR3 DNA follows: TGTGCCACCAGCCCCAGTCGGGCGACTAGCGTCGTAAATGAGCAGTTCTTC.

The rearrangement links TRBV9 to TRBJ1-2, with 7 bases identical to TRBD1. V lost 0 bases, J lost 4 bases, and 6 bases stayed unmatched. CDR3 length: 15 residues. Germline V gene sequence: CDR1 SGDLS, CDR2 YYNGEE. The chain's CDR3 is CASSVGGGGSYGYTF. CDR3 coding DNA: TGTGCCAGCAGCGTAGGAGGGGGCGGTTCCTATGGCTACACCTTC.

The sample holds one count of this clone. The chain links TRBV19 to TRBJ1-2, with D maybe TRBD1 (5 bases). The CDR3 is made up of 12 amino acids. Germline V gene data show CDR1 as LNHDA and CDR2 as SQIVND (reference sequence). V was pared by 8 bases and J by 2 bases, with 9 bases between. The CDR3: CASSDINYGYTF. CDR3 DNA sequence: TGTGCCAGTTCGGACATAAACTATGGCTACACCTTC.

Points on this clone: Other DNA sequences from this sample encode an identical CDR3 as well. The CDR3 DNA is TGTGCCAGCAGCGCCGACACGAACACTGAAGCTTTCTTT. This translates into CASSADTNTEAFF. The chain links TRBV7-9 to TRBJ1-1; D not resolved. CDR1 and CDR2 (germline): SEHNR, FQNEAQ (reference sequence). CDR3 length equals 13 residues. Trimming cost V 5 bases and J 1 base, with 8 bases left between them.

As DNA, the CDR3 is TGTGCCAGCAGTTACTCGACCGGGACAGCCACCGGGGAGCTGTTTTTT. As protein: CASSYSTGTATGELFF. This chain connects TRBV6-5 to TRBJ2-2; 7 bases are shared with TRBD1. Trimming cost V 0 bases and J 4 bases; bases outside gene matches: 5. The CDR3 is made up of 16 amino acids. Germline CDR1 is MNHEY and CDR2 is SVGAGI.

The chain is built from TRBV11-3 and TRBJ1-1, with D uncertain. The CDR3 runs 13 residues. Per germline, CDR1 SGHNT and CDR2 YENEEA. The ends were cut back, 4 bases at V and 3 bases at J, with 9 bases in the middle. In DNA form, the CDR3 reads TGTGCCAGCAGCTCCTACCGGGACACTGAAGCTTTCTTT. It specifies CASSSYRDTEAFF.

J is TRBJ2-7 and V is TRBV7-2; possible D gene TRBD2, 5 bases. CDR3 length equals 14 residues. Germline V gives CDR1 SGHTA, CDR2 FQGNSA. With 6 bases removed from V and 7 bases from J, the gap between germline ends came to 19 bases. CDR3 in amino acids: CASRSPGRSGEQYF. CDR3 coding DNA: TGTGCCAGCAGGTCACCGGGCCGCTCGGGGGAGCAGTACTTC.

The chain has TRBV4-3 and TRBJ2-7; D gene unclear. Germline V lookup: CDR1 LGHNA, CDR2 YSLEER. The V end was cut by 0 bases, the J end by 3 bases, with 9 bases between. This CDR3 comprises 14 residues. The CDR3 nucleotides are TGCGCCAGCAGCCAAGAGACCCAGTACTACGAGCAGTACTTC. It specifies CASSQETQYYEQYF.

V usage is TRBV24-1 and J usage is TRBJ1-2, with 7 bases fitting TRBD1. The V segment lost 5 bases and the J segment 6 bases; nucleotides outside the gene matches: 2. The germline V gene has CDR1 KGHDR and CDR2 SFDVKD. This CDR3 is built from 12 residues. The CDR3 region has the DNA TGTGCCACCAGTGGACAGGGCGATGGCTACACCTTC. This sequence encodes CATSGQGDGYTF.

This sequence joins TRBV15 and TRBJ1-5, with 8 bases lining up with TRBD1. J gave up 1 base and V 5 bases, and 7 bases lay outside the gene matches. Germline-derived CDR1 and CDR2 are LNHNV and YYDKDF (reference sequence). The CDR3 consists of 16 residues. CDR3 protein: CATSRGDRRSNQPQHF. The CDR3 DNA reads TGTGCCACCAGCCGCGGGGACAGGCGAAGCAATCAGCCCCAGCATTTT.

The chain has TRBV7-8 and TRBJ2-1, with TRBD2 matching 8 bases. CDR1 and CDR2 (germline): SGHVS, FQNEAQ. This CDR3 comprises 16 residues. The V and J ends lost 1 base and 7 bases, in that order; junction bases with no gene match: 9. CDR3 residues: CASSLVTGLAENEQFF. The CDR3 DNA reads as TGTGCCAGCAGCTTAGTCACTGGACTAGCTGAAAATGAGCAGTTCTTC.